This T cell receptor (beta chain) was sequenced in a study of blood T cell repertoires in COVID-19. Overall study context: The study drew acute and convalescent COVID-19 samples from the United States, Italy and Spain.

Produced via immunoSEQ multiplex PCR; TCRdb's table is partial and in-frame only. The profile shows 130,000 to 150,000 clones, around four fifths of them singletons. V shed 2 bases and J 5 bases; nucleotides not matched to a gene: 5. The V gene's germline CDR1 is MNHEY and CDR2 SMNVEV (reference sequence). The length of the CDR3 is 14 residues. The clonotype originates from a human donor in a cohort sampled during active COVID-19. Source material: peripheral blood. This sequence joins TRBV27 and TRBJ2-7, with 8 bases aligning to TRBD1. CDR3 sequence reads: CASSLQGAVDEQYF. CDR3 nucleotide sequence: TGTGCCAGCAGTTTACAGGGGGCGGTAGACGAGCAGTACTTC.